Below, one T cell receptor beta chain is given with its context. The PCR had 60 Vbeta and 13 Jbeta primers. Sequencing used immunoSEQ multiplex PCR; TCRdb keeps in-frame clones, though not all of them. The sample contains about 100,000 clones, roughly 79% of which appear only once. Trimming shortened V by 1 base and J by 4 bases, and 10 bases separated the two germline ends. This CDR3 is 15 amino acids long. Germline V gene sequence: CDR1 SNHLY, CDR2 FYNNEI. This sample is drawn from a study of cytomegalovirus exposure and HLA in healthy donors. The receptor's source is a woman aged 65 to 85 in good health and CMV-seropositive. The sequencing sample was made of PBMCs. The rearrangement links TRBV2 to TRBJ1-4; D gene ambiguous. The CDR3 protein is CASSEVSLLNEKLFF. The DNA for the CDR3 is TGTGCCAGCAGTGAAGTATCCCTTCTTAATGAAAAACTGTTTTTT. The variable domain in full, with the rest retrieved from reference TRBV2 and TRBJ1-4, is EPEVTQTPSHQVTQMGQEVILRCVPISNHLYFYWYRQILGQKVEFLVSFYNNEISEKSEIFDDQFSVERPDGSNFTLKIRSTKLEDSAMYFCASSEVSLLNEKLFFGSGTQLSVL.